This T cell receptor beta chain was obtained from a study of blood T cell repertoires in COVID-19. The overall study: PBMCs, B-cell-depleted T cells, or T cells were the source of the cDNA or gDNA that made up the material.

The count of this clone is one. The study drew participants aged roughly 18 to 95 years from 20 to 30 US areas. Membership in each cohort depended on participant-reported clinical history. The germline V gene has CDR1 LGHNA and CDR2 YSLEER. V shed 3 bases and J shed 2 bases, with 7 bases lying between them. The length of the CDR3 is 13 residues. TCRdb keeps only in-frame clones here, not all; method: immunoSEQ multiplex PCR. The top ten clones hold under 20% of a sample with more than 250,000 clones, around 90% of them seen once. This receptor was taken from a woman aged 30 to 39 who had recovered from COVID-19. The J gene is TRBJ1-1, the V gene TRBV4-3, with D unclear. Sequenced input: PBMCs or T cells enriched from blood (not recorded which). This CDR3 is CASSHQINTEAFF. CDR3 nucleotides: TGCGCCAGCAGCCACCAGATAAACACTGAAGCTTTCTTT.